Listed below are T cell receptor beta chains from one sample, sequenced in a study of PD-L1 blockade in urothelial cancer. TCRdb's table, derived via immunoSEQ multiplex PCR, lists solely in-frame clones and lacks some. The repertoire has 55,000 to 80,000 clones, roughly 79% of them found once; the top ten carry 3.2%. This specimen consisted of PBMCs, obtained around atezolizumab (anti-PD-L1) treatment. The receptors come from a man in his 70s with urothelial cancer. Each CDR3 is given with its conserved first and last residue. D genes are given only for firm matches. The listing skips clone size in some rows; elsewhere it reads once, few, many or a size class.

clone_size: .; j_call: TRBJ2-1; d_call: .; v_call: TRBV28; cdr3_nt: TGTGCCAGCAGTTTGAGGAGGGAGAGAGGGTTCTTC; cdr3_aa: CASSLRRERGFF
clone_size: .; j_call: TRBJ2-5; d_call: .; v_call: TRBV7-9; cdr3_nt: TGTGCCAGCAGCTCCGTCGGGGGGCGAGAGACCCAGTACTTC; cdr3_aa: CASSSVGGRETQYF
clone_size: .; j_call: TRBJ1-3; d_call: TRBD1; v_call: TRBV5-1; cdr3_nt: TGCGCCAGCAGCCAGACAGGGGTTGATGGAAACACCATATATTTT; cdr3_aa: CASSQTGVDGNTIYF
clone_size: few; j_call: TRBJ1-1; d_call: .; v_call: TRBV19; cdr3_nt: TGTGCCAGTACAGTACTAGGGAGAAACACTGAAGCTTTCTTT; cdr3_aa: CASTVLGRNTEAFF
clone_size: .; j_call: TRBJ2-5; d_call: .; v_call: TRBV30; cdr3_nt: TGTGCCTGCCATGACCAGGGGGGACAAGAGACCCAGTACTTC; cdr3_aa: CACHDQGGQETQYF
clone_size: .; j_call: TRBJ2-7; d_call: .; v_call: TRBV11-2; cdr3_nt: TGTGCCAGCAGCCTAACCTACGAGCAGTACTTC; cdr3_aa: CASSLTYEQYF
clone_size: .; j_call: TRBJ2-7; d_call: .; v_call: TRBV10-1; cdr3_nt: TGCGCCAGCAGCCCAGGGGCCTACGAGCAGTACTTC; cdr3_aa: CASSPGAYEQYF
clone_size: few; j_call: TRBJ1-3; d_call: .; v_call: TRBV7-9; cdr3_nt: TGTGCCAGCAGCTCCCGACCCATGAGGCCGAGTTCTGGAAACACCATATATTTT; cdr3_aa: CASSSRPMRPSSGNTIYF
clone_size: few; j_call: TRBJ2-1; d_call: TRBD1; v_call: TRBV6-6; cdr3_nt: TGTGCCAGCAGTTACTTTACCGGGACAGGGACGGATGAGCAGTTCTTC; cdr3_aa: CASSYFTGTGTDEQFF
clone_size: .; j_call: TRBJ2-3; d_call: .; v_call: TRBV6-5; cdr3_nt: TGTGCCAGCGGAAGGGGGAGGGCGGCAGATACGCAGTATTTT; cdr3_aa: CASGRGRAADTQYF
clone_size: .; j_call: TRBJ2-5; d_call: TRBD2; v_call: TRBV5-1; cdr3_nt: TGCGCCAGCAGCTTGTCACTAGCGGGAGAATGGGCCCAGTACTTC; cdr3_aa: CASSLSLAGEWAQYF
clone_size: .; j_call: TRBJ1-1; d_call: TRBD1; v_call: TRBV19; cdr3_nt: TGTGCCAGCCAGGGGGAGTCGAACACTGAAGCTTTCTTT; cdr3_aa: CASQGESNTEAFF
clone_size: .; j_call: TRBJ1-1; d_call: .; v_call: TRBV2; cdr3_nt: TGTGCCAGTCACCTACAGGGAGTGAACACTGAAGCTTTCTTT; cdr3_aa: CASHLQGVNTEAFF
clone_size: .; j_call: TRBJ1-1; d_call: .; v_call: TRBV6-5; cdr3_nt: TGTGCCAGCAGTTACTCGGGAGGGAACACTGAAGCTTTCTTT; cdr3_aa: CASSYSGGNTEAFF
clone_size: .; j_call: TRBJ1-3; d_call: TRBD1; v_call: TRBV18; cdr3_nt: TGTGCCAGCTCACCACTCGGACAGGGATCTGGAAACACCATATATTTT; cdr3_aa: CASSPLGQGSGNTIYF
clone_size: .; j_call: TRBJ2-2; d_call: TRBD2; v_call: TRBV5-4; cdr3_nt: TGTGCCAGCAGCTCGCCGGGAAGGACTAGCGGGGGCACCGGGGAGCTGTTTTTT; cdr3_aa: CASSSPGRTSGGTGELFF
clone_size: many; j_call: TRBJ2-5; d_call: .; v_call: TRBV9; cdr3_nt: TGTGCCAGCAGCGTTGGCGGTCGCCAAGAGACCCAGTACTTC; cdr3_aa: CASSVGGRQETQYF
clone_size: .; j_call: TRBJ2-2; d_call: .; v_call: TRBV19; cdr3_nt: TGTGCCAGTAGTATTGTAGTCACCGGGGAGCTGTTTTTT; cdr3_aa: CASSIVVTGELFF
clone_size: .; j_call: TRBJ2-5; d_call: TRBD2; v_call: TRBV9; cdr3_nt: TGTGCCAGCAGCGTAGGGGAGGGACTAGTGGAGACCCAGTACTTC; cdr3_aa: CASSVGEGLVETQYF
clone_size: .; j_call: TRBJ2-2; d_call: .; v_call: TRBV30; cdr3_nt: TGTGCCTGGAGGACAACGGGAGTAATCGGGGAGCTGTTTTTT; cdr3_aa: CAWRTTGVIGELFF
clone_size: once; j_call: TRBJ2-5; d_call: .; v_call: TRBV7-2; cdr3_nt: TGTGCCAGCAGCTTGGCAGGGGTATTTGGAGAGACCCAGTACTTC; cdr3_aa: CASSLAGVFGETQYF
clone_size: .; j_call: TRBJ2-5; d_call: TRBD1; v_call: TRBV2; cdr3_nt: TGTGCCAGCAGTGCTGACAGGGGGGGAGAGACCCAGTACTTC; cdr3_aa: CASSADRGGETQYF
clone_size: .; j_call: TRBJ2-5; d_call: .; v_call: TRBV4-1; cdr3_nt: TGCGCCAGCAGTCGGCTTCAGGGTCAAGAGACCCAGTACTTC; cdr3_aa: CASSRLQGQETQYF
clone_size: .; j_call: TRBJ2-5; d_call: TRBD2; v_call: TRBV28; cdr3_nt: TGTGCCAGCAGACTAGCGGGAGGCCCCCCAGGGTCCCAGTACTTC; cdr3_aa: CASRLAGGPPGSQYF
clone_size: .; j_call: TRBJ1-2; d_call: .; v_call: TRBV4-2; cdr3_nt: TGTGCCAGCAGCCCAACTTTGTCTTACAACTATGGCTACACCTTC; cdr3_aa: CASSPTLSYNYGYTF
clone_size: .; j_call: TRBJ1-6; d_call: .; v_call: TRBV2; cdr3_nt: TGTGCCAGCAGTGAAGACGGGCTAGGAGGTTCACCCCTCCACTTT; cdr3_aa: CASSEDGLGGSPLHF